Following are 13 T cell receptor beta chains from one sample sequenced in a study of T cells in Graves' hyperthyroidism and ophthalmopathy. Amplification yielded TCR beta CDR3 regions, with RNA transcripts as the source. HTBI primers were used for first-round RT-PCR of the TCR CDR3. Using its own MiXCR run on the multiplex PCR reads, TCRdb lists one record per CDR3 protein. The sample carries about 590,000 distinct CDR3 sequences, more than 15% recorded once. The source material was blood. Receptor source: a woman aged 25 to 45 with Graves' hyperthyroidism.

The chain has TRBV9 and TRBJ2-7; maybe TRBD1 (6 bases). The CDR3 length is 15 residues. Germline-derived CDR1 and CDR2 are SGDLS and YYNGEE. V lost 1 base to trimming and J lost 3 bases, with 14 bases between them. CDR3 coding DNA: TGTGCCAGCAGCGTAAGCCCAGGGGACCACTACGAGCAGTACTTC. Translating gives CASSVSPGDHYEQYF.

This clonotype was seen once. V gene TRBV27 combines with J gene TRBJ1-2; D is perhaps TRBD1 (5 bases). The V gene's germline CDR1 is MNHEY and CDR2 SMNVEV (reference sequence). The CDR3 consists of 14 residues. Trimming cost V 7 bases and J 8 bases, with 20 bases left between them. The CDR3: CASTPVGAGGGYTF. The DNA for the CDR3 is TGTGCCAGCACCCCAGTCGGTGCGGGGGGGGGCTACACCTTC.

The chain joins TRBV19 to TRBJ1-5; D is possibly TRBD1 (6 bases). The CDR3 loop spans 16 amino acids. Germline V gene lookup returns CDR1 LNHDA and CDR2 SQIVND (reference sequence). V lost 10 bases and J lost 2, with 21 bases in between. The CDR3 loop is CATTSRGALGNQPQHF. CDR3 bases: TGTGCCACTACTAGCCGGGGGGCGCTCGGCAATCAGCCCCAGCATTTT.

Ten or more counts support this clonotype. V usage is TRBV7-2 and J usage is TRBJ1-1; no definite D call. With 5 bases removed from V and 7 bases from J, the gap between germline ends came to 11 bases. Germline V gene sequence: CDR1 SGHTA, CDR2 FQGNSA. This CDR3 region has 12 residues. In DNA form, the CDR3 reads TGTGCCAGCAGCAGAGGGAGCCTTGAAGCTTTCTTT. It codes for CASSRGSLEAFF.

There are many counts of this clonotype. The rearrangement links TRBV5-1 to TRBJ2-1; 7 nucleotides line up with TRBD2. This CDR3 has 15 amino acids. Trimming cost V 3 bases and J 5 bases; bases outside gene matches: 8. The germline V gene encodes CDR1 SGHRS and CDR2 YFSETQ. For the CDR3, the DNA is TGCGCCAGCAGCTGGGGGGACTATCGGGACAATGAGCAGTTCTTC. This encodes CASSWGDYRDNEQFF.

The rearrangement uses TRBV6-1 and TRBJ2-2; 10 nucleotides line up with TRBD2. V shed 6 bases, J shed 1 base, and the junction held 5 bases outside the gene matches. This CDR3 contains 16 residues. Germline V gene data show CDR1 as MNHNS and CDR2 as SASEGT. CDR3 DNA sequence: TGTGCCAGCAGGGAGAGACTAGCGGGGAACACCGGGGAGCTGTTTTTT. Translating it yields CASRERLAGNTGELFF.

This clonotype was seen at least ten times. The rearrangement joins TRBV6-2 or TRBV6-3 to TRBJ1-5; no definite D call. This CDR3 is 16 amino acids long. Trimming removed 5 bases from V and 1 base from J, with 15 bases in between. The germline gives CDR1 MNHEY, CDR2 SVGEGT. CDR3 bases: TGTGCCAGCAGTCCGCCGCCGGGGTGGAGCAATCAGCCCCAGCATTTT. Its translation is CASSPPPGWSNQPQHF.

The V call is TRBV28, the J call TRBJ2-1; 8 positions agree with TRBD2. The CDR3 covers 15 residues. The germline gives CDR1 MDHEN, CDR2 SYDVKM. V dropped 5 bases and J dropped 14; count of bases not matched to a gene: 17. The CDR3 reads CASSPTDGGAGDEFF. CDR3 sequence (DNA): TGTGCCAGCAGTCCAACAGACGGCGGAGCGGGAGACGAGTTCTTC.

This clonotype has more than one count but fewer than ten. The V call is TRBV20-1, the J call TRBJ2-7; tentative D call: TRBD2 (5 bases). The length of the CDR3 is 14 residues. Germline V lookup: CDR1 DFQATT, CDR2 SNEGSKA (reference sequence). Trimming removed 0 bases from V and 1 base from J, with 10 bases in between. The CDR3 sequence is CSARDLPGSYEQYF. The DNA for the CDR3 is TGCAGTGCTAGAGATCTCCCGGGATCCTACGAGCAGTACTTC.

Only a few counts were recorded for this clonotype. The chain carries TRBV15 and TRBJ2-2; 7 bases fit TRBD1. The CDR3 covers 15 residues. Germline V CDR1 and CDR2: LNHNV, YYDKDF (reference sequence). The V segment lost 3 bases and the J segment 0 bases; nucleotides outside the gene matches: 1. CDR3 sequence (DNA): TGTGCCACCAGCAGGGGACAGACGAACACCGGGGAGCTGTTTTTT. Its protein is CATSRGQTNTGELFF.

This clonotype has more than one count but fewer than ten. This rearrangement joins TRBV27 to TRBJ2-3; the D call may be TRBD1 or TRBD2 (5 bases each). Trimming shortened V by 5 bases and J by 2 bases, and 17 bases separated the two germline ends. The germline V gene has CDR1 MNHEY and CDR2 SMNVEV (reference sequence). The CDR3 has 16 residues. The CDR3 nucleotides are TGTGCCAGCAGTCCCCGAAGGGGACCAACCACAGATACGCAGTATTTT. It encodes CASSPRRGPTTDTQYF.

In its sample, this clonotype was seen many times. The chain combines TRBV27 with TRBJ1-1, with D possibly TRBD1 on 5 matching bases. This CDR3 has 11 residues. Germline CDR1 MNHEY, CDR2 SMNVEV (reference sequence). Trimming pared 6 bases from V and 5 bases from J, leaving 7 bases between. The CDR3 reads CASSAGTEAFF. The CDR3 DNA is TGTGCCAGCAGCGCAGGGACTGAAGCTTTCTTT.

The rearrangement joins TRBV19 to TRBJ2-7; D perhaps matches TRBD1 (6 bases). This CDR3 has 14 amino acids. CDR1 and CDR2 (germline): LNHDA, SQIVND (reference sequence). V was clipped by 3 bases and J by 4 bases, with 13 bases between them. The CDR3 spells CASSIQGTQYEQYF. CDR3 in DNA: TGTGCCAGTAGTATTCAAGGGACACAATACGAGCAGTACTTC.